Listed below are T cell receptor beta chains from one sample, sequenced in a study of response to subunit inactivated influenza vaccine. Using its own MiXCR run on the RT-PCR reads, TCRdb lists one record per CDR3 protein. The sample consists of under 850,000 distinct CDR3 sequences, roughly 18% of them appearing once. The sequencing used PBMCs from blood, collected about 5 days after vaccination. These receptors were obtained from a man in his forties or fifties who received an inactivated influenza vaccine. CDR3s include the opening cysteine and the closing phenylalanine or tryptophan. A D gene is named only where the DNA matches it firmly. Size is omitted from some rows. Given values are once, few, many or a class for expanded clones.

j_gene	abundance	v_gene	d_gene	CDR3nt	CDR3aa
TRBJ2-7	-	TRBV10-2	-	TGCGCCAGCAGTGAGTCGGGGCAGCCCCCCTACGAGCAGTACTTC	CASSESGQPPYEQYF
TRBJ2-7	-	TRBV25-1	TRBD1	TGTGCCAGCAGTTCAAATTCCCCCCACAGGGGCTACGAGCAGTACTTC	CASSSNSPHRGYEQYF
TRBJ2-7	many	TRBV6-1	-	TGTGCCAGCAGTCTCCCCCTAGATGGGGAGCAGTACTTC	CASSLPLDGEQYF
TRBJ2-1	-	TRBV28	TRBD1	TGTGCCAGCAGTTTCCCAGGGGGCGGGCCTGAGCAGTTCTTC	CASSFPGGGPEQFF
TRBJ2-7	-	TRBV7-9	-	TGTGCCAGCAGCAGAACCCATGGGCCCGACTACGAGCAGTACTTC	CASSRTHGPDYEQYF
TRBJ2-1	-	TRBV11-2	-	TGTGCCAGCAGCTTATTATCGACAGTTCTAGGCAATGAGCAGTTCTTC	CASSLLSTVLGNEQFF
TRBJ1-1	-	TRBV6-1	-	TGTGCCAGCAGTGAAGAGGGAGGGCTGAACACTGAAGCTTTCTTT	CASSEEGGLNTEAFF
TRBJ2-6	few	TRBV20-1	TRBD1	TGCAGTGCTAGATGGACAGGGATCGGGGCCAACGTCCTGACTTTC	CSARWTGIGANVLTF
TRBJ1-2	-	TRBV12-5	-	TGTGCTAGTGGTTTGGTGGGGGCAGGCTACACCTTC	CASGLVGAGYTF
TRBJ2-5	-	TRBV20-1	-	TGCAGCGCCGAGAGAGTATCAAAAGAGACCCAGTACTTC	CSAERVSKETQYF
TRBJ1-1	-	TRBV30	-	TGTGCCTGGCAGGGGTGGACTGAAGCTTTCTTT	CAWQGWTEAFF
TRBJ2-7	-	TRBV10-3	-	TGTGCCATCAGTGAGGTTGGGTATAGCTACGAGCAGTACTTC	CAISEVGYSYEQYF
TRBJ2-1	few	TRBV20-1	-	TGCAGTGCTAGAGTTGCTGCGGGTGGAAACAATGAGCAGTTCTTC	CSARVAAGGNNEQFF
TRBJ2-5	few	TRBV4-3	-	TGCGCCAGCAGCCAACGGCTTTGGAGGGAGACCCAGTACTTC	CASSQRLWRETQYF
TRBJ1-6	many	TRBV4-3	TRBD1	TGCGCCAGCAGACAGGATGCAGGGGGTTATTCACCCCTCCACTTT	CASRQDAGGYSPLHF
TRBJ1-4	-	TRBV7-9	TRBD1	TGTGCCAGCAGCTTAGATTGGACAGGGATTGAAAAACTGTTTTTT	CASSLDWTGIEKLFF
TRBJ1-1	-	TRBV5-1	TRBD1	TGCGCCAGCAGCTTGACAGGGGTCATGAACACTGAAGCTTTCTTT	CASSLTGVMNTEAFF
TRBJ1-2	-	TRBV7-9	-	TGTGCCAGCAGCTTGGGCCAAAGCATCTATGGCTACACCTTC	CASSLGQSIYGYTF
TRBJ2-1	-	TRBV6-2/TRBV6-3	-	TGTGCCAGCAGTTACAGCCCCCAGGCACCTAGCTCCTACAATGAGCAGTTCTTC	CASSYSPQAPSSYNEQFF
TRBJ2-3	-	TRBV2	-	TGTGCCAGCAGTGACAGGGGGGGAGGAGATACGCAGTATTTT	CASSDRGGGDTQYF
TRBJ1-4	few	TRBV28	-	TGTGCCAGCAGTTTAGCAACAGGTGAAAAACTGTTTTTT	CASSLATGEKLFF
TRBJ2-7	-	TRBV6-2/TRBV6-3	TRBD2	TGTGCCAGCAGTTACGGGACTAGACCGGACCACTTC	CASSYGTRPDHF
TRBJ2-7	-	TRBV28	-	TGTGCCAGCAGTTTAGTCGGGGCCACGAGCTCCTACGAGCAGTACTTC	CASSLVGATSSYEQYF
TRBJ2-7	-	TRBV6-6	-	TGTGCCAGCAGCTACTCACAGCTCGAGCAGTACTTC	CASSYSQLEQYF
TRBJ2-3	once	TRBV20-1	TRBD2	TGCAGTGCTGAGGGCGGACTAGCGGGAATCAGCACAGATACGCAGTATTTT	CSAEGGLAGISTDTQYF
TRBJ2-1	few	TRBV29-1	-	TGCAGCGTAGCAGGGCGTTTTAACAATGAGCAGTTCTTC	CSVAGRFNNEQFF
TRBJ2-5	-	TRBV9	TRBD2	TGTGCCAGCAGCGTAGGGCTAGCGGGGGGATCTCAACAAGAGACCCAGTACTTC	CASSVGLAGGSQQETQYF
TRBJ2-1	-	TRBV11-1	-	TGTGCCAGCAGCTTACCCCAGGGAGTTAAGCAGTTCTTC	CASSLPQGVKQFF
TRBJ2-5	many	TRBV7-2	-	TGTGCCAGCAGCTTAGGGACAGTTCCGGAGACCCAGTACTTC	CASSLGTVPETQYF
TRBJ2-7	few	TRBV4-2	-	TGTGCCAGCAGCCAAGTCCGGGTCAGGACATCTTCCTACGAGCAGTACTTC	CASSQVRVRTSSYEQYF
TRBJ1-4	-	TRBV5-1	TRBD1	TGCGCCAGCAGCTCCCTAGGGACAGGGGGCGATGAAAAACTGTTTTTT	CASSSLGTGGDEKLFF
TRBJ1-1	-	TRBV10-3	-	TGTGCCATCAGCGGGGACACCTCCACTGAAGCTTTCTTT	CAISGDTSTEAFF
TRBJ1-4	-	TRBV20-1	-	TGCAGTGCTAGGTCGGGACTGCCCCCTTTTAATGAAAAACTGTTTTTT	CSARSGLPPFNEKLFF
TRBJ2-5	-	TRBV29-1	-	TGCAGCGTGGCCGCTAGCGCCCAAGAGACCCAGTACTTC	CSVAASAQETQYF
TRBJ1-3	-	TRBV20-1	-	TGCAGTGCCCCACTCGCGGGGGCTGGAAACACCATATATTTT	CSAPLAGAGNTIYF